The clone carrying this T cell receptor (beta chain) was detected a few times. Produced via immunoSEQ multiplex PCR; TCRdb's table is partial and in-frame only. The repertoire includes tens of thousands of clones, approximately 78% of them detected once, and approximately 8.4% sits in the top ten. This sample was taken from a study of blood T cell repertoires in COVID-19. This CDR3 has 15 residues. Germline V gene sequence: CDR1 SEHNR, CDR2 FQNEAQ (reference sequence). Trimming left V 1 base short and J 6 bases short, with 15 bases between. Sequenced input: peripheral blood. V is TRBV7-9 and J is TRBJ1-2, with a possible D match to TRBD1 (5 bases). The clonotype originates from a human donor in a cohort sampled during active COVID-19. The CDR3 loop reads CASSLGGLVRDGYTF. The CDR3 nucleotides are TGTGCCAGCAGCTTAGGAGGCTTGGTCAGGGATGGCTACACCTTC.